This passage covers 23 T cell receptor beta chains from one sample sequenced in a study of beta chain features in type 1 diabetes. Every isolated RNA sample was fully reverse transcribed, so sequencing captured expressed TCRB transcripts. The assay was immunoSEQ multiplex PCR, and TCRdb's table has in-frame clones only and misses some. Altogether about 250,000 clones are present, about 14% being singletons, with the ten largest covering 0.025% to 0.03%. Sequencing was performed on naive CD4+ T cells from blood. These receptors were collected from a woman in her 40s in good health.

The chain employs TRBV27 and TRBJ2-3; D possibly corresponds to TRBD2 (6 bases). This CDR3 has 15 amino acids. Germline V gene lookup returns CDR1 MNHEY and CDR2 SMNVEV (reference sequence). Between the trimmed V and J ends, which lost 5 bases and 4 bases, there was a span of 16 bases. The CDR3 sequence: CASSTDPWGADTQYF. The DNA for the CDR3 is TGTGCCAGCAGTACGGACCCCTGGGGGGCAGATACGCAGTATTTT.

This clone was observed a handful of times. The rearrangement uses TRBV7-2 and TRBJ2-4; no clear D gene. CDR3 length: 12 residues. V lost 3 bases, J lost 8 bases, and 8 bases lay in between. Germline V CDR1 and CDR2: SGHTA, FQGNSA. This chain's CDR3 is CASSFYRDIQYF. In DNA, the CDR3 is TGTGCCAGCAGCTTCTACCGCGACATTCAGTACTTC.

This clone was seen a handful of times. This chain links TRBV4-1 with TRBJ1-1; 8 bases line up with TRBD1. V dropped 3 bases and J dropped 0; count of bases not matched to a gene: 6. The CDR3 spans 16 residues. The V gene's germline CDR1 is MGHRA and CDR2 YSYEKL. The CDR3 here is CASSHPWTGMNTEAFF. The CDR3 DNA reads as TGCGCCAGCAGCCACCCCTGGACAGGGATGAACACTGAAGCTTTCTTT.

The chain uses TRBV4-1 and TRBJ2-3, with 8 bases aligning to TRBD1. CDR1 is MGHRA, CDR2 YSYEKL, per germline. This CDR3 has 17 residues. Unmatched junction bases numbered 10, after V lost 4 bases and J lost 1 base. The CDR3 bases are TGCGCCAGCAGCCCCTCGGACAGGGTCGATGGCACAGATACGCAGTATTTT. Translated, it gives CASSPSDRVDGTDTQYF.

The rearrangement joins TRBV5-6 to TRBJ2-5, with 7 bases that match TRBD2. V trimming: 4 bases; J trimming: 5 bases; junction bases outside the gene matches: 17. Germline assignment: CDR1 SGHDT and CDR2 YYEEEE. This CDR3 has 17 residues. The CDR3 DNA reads TGTGCCAGCAGCCCATACCCTTTGGGGGGGGGACGGGAGACCCAGTACTTC. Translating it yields CASSPYPLGGGRETQYF. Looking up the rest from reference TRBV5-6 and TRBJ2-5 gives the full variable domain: DAGVTQSPTHLIKTRGQQVTLRCSPKSGHDTVSWYQQALGQGPQFIFQYYEEEERQRGNFPDRFSGHQFPNYSSELNVNALLLGDSALYLCASSPYPLGGGRETQYFGPGTRLLVL.

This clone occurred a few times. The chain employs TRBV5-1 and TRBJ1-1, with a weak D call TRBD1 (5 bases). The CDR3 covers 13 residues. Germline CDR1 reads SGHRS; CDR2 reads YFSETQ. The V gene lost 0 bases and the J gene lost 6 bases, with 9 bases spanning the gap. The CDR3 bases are TGCGCCAGCAGCTTGGCTGGGGCGCCTGAAGCTTTCTTT. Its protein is CASSLAGAPEAFF.

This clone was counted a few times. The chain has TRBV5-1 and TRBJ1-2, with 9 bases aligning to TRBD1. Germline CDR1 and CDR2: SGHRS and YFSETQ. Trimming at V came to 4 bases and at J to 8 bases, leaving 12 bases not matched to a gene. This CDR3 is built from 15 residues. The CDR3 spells CASSTGTGGSDGYTF. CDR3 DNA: TGCGCCAGCAGCACCGGAACAGGGGGCAGTGACGGCTACACCTTC. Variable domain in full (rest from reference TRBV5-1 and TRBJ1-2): KAGVTQTPRYLIKTRGQQVTLSCSPISGHRSVSWYQQTPGQGLQFLFEYFSETQRNKGNFPGRFSGRQFSNSRSEMNVSTLELGDSALYLCASSTGTGGSDGYTFGSGTRLTVV.

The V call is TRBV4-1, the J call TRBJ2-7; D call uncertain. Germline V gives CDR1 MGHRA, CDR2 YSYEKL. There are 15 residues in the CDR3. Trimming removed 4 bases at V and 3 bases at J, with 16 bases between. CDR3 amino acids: CASSLLTVGSYEQYF. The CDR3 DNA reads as TGCGCCAGCAGCCTCCTAACAGTAGGAAGCTACGAGCAGTACTTC.

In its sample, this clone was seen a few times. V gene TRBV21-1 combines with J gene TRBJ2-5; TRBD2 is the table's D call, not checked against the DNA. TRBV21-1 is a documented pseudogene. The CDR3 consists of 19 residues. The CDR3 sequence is CASSKGTSGGTIDQETQYF. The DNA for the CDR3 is TGTGCCAGCAGCAAAGGGACTAGCGGGGGAACGATAGACCAAGAGACCCAGTACTTC.

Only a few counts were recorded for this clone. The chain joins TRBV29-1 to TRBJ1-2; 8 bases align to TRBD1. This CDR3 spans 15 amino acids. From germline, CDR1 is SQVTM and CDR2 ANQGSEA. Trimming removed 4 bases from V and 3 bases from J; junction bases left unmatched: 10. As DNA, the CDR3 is TGCAGCGTTGTAGCTAGAGGACAGGGCGACTATGGCTACACCTTC. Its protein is CSVVARGQGDYGYTF.

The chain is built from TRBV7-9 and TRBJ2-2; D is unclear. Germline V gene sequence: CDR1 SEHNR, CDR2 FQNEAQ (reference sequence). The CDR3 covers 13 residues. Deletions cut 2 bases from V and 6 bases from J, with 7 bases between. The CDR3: CASSLISSGELFF. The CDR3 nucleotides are TGTGCCAGCAGCTTAATTAGTTCCGGGGAGCTGTTTTTT.

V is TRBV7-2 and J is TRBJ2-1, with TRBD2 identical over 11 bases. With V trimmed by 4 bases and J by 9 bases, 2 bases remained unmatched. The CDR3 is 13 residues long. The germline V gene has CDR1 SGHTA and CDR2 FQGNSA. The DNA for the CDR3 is TGTGCCAGCAGCTCGACTAGCGGGACTGAGCAGTTCTTC. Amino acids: CASSSTSGTEQFF.

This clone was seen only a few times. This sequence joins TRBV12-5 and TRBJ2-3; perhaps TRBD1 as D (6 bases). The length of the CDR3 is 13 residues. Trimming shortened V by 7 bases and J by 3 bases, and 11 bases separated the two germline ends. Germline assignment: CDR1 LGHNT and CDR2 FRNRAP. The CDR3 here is CASVPQGTDTQYF. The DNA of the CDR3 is TGTGCTAGTGTCCCTCAGGGGACAGATACGCAGTATTTT.

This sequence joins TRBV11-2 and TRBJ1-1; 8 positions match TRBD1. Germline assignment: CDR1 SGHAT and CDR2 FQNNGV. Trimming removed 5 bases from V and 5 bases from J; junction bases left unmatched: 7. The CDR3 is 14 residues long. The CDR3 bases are TGTGCCAGCAGCCCGGACAGGGTTCGGACTGAAGCTTTCTTT. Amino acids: CASSPDRVRTEAFF.

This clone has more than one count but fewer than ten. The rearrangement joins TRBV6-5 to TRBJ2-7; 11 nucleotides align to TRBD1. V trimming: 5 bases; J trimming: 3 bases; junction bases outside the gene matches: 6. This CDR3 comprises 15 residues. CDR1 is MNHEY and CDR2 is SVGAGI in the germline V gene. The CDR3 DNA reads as TGTGCCAGCAGTAACCGGGACAGGGGGTACTACGAGCAGTACTTC. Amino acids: CASSNRDRGYYEQYF.

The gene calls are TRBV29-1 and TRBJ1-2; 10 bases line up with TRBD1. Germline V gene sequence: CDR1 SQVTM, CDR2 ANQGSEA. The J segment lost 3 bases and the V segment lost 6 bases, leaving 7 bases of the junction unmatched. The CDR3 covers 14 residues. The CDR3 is CSVSGQGVDYGYTF. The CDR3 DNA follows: TGCAGCGTATCCGGACAGGGGGTAGACTATGGCTACACCTTC.

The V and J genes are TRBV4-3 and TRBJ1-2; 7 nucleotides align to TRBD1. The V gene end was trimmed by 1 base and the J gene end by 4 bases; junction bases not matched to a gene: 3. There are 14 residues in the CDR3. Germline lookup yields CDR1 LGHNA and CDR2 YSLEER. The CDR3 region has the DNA TGCGCCAGCAGCCAAGGGGACAGAATCTATGGCTACACCTTC. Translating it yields CASSQGDRIYGYTF.

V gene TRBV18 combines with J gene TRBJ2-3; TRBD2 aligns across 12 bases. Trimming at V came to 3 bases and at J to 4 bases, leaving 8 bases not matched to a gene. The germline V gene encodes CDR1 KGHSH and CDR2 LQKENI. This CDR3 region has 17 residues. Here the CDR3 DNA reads TGTGCCAGCTCACCGCTGAAGACTAGCGGGGGCTCAGATACGCAGTATTTT. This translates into CASSPLKTSGGSDTQYF.

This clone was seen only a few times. CDR3 residues: CASSSRTGPFANYGYTF. DNA of the CDR3: TGTGCCAGCAGCTCCCGGACAGGGCCGTTCGCTAACTATGGCTACACCTTC. The chain employs TRBV11-2 and TRBJ1-2; 8 bases agree with TRBD1. The CDR3 sequence is 17 residues long. The germline V gene has CDR1 SGHAT and CDR2 FQNNGV. With V trimmed by 4 bases and J by 0 bases, 10 bases remained unmatched.

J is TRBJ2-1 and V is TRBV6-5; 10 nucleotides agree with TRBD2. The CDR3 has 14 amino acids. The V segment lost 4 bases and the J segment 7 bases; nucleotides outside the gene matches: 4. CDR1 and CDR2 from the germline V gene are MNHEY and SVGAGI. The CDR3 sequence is CASSSLAGANEQFF. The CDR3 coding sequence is TGTGCCAGCAGTTCCCTAGCGGGGGCAAATGAGCAGTTCTTC.

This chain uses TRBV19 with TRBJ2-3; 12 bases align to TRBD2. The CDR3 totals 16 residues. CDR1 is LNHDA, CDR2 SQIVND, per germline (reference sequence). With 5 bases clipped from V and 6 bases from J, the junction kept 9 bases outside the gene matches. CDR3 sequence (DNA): TGTGCCAGTAGTCGGCTAGCGGGGGGGTATCACGATACGCAGTATTTT. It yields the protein CASSRLAGGYHDTQYF.

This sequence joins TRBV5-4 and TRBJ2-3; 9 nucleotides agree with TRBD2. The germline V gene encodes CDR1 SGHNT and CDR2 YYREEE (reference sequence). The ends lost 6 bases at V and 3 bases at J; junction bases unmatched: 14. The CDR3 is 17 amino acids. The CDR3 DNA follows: TGTGCCAGCACAATTGGGACTAGCAGGTCTGTGACAGATACGCAGTATTTT. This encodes CASTIGTSRSVTDTQYF.

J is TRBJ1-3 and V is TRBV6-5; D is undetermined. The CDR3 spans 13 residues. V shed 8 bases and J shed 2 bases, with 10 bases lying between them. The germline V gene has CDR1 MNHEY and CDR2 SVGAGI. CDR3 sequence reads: CASWPNPGNTIYF. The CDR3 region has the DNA TGTGCCAGCTGGCCGAACCCTGGAAACACCATATATTTT.